A single sample gave rise to the 8 T cell receptor beta chains below, sequenced in a study of T cell responses to AZD1222 COVID-19 vaccine. Data came from immunoSEQ multiplex PCR; TCRdb stores just in-frame clones and leaves some out. In the table there are 150,000 to 200,000 clones, 93% of which are singletons. Specimen: peripheral blood, collected on day 0 of AZD1222 vaccination. The receptors come from an adult in good health.

The chain uses TRBV6-1 and TRBJ1-5; D remains unclear. The germline V gene encodes CDR1 MNHNS and CDR2 SASEGT. Trimming pared 0 bases from V and 6 bases from J, leaving 12 bases between. This CDR3 spans 15 amino acids. CDR3 coding DNA: TGTGCCAGCAGTGAAGCGTGGAAGAACGGTCAGCCCCAGCATTTT. The encoded protein is CASSEAWKNGQPQHF.

This chain joins TRBV5-1 and TRBJ2-7; the D is unclear. Trimming left V 0 bases short and J 4 bases short, with 11 bases between. There are 14 residues in the CDR3. CDR1 is SGHRS, CDR2 YFSETQ, per germline. The DNA for the CDR3 is TGCGCCAGCAGCTTGGAGCTGAAAAGGTACGAGCAGTACTTC. Its translation is CASSLELKRYEQYF.

V gene TRBV5-8 combines with J gene TRBJ1-2; D is unresolved. This CDR3 comprises 13 residues. CDR1 SGHTS and CDR2 YDEGEE come from the germline V gene. V lost 2 bases and J 5 bases, leaving 10 bases between the germline ends. The CDR3 region is CASSFVREYGYTF. CDR3 in DNA: TGTGCCAGCAGCTTCGTGAGGGAGTATGGCTACACCTTC.

CDR3: CASSIVATHEQYF. The CDR3 bases are TGTGCCAGTAGTATAGTAGCTACCCACGAGCAGTACTTC. The chain couples TRBV19 to TRBJ2-7, with no clear D. This CDR3 has 13 residues. Trimming removed 1 base from V and 5 bases from J, with 9 bases in between. CDR1 is LNHDA, CDR2 SQIVND, per germline (reference sequence).

A remark on this clone: An end of the junction does not agree with germline; a read error may underlie this. V usage is TRBV4-1 and J usage is TRBJ1-1, with D uncertain. Germline lookup yields CDR1 MGHRA and CDR2 YSYEKL. CDR3 size: 13 residues. The CDR3: CASSRQTNTEAFF. The CDR3 region has the DNA TGTGCCAGCAGCCGGCAAACGAACACTGAAGCTTTCTTT.

The rearrangement links TRBV12-3 or TRBV12-4 to TRBJ1-2, with D possibly being TRBD1 (6 bases). V dropped 3 bases and J dropped 4 bases, with 9 bases sitting between them. The CDR3 totals 13 residues. CDR3 in DNA: TGTGCCAGCAGTTTGGACAGCGTCTATGGCTACACCTTC. This gives the protein CASSLDSVYGYTF.

CDR3 bases: TGTGCCAGCAGTTCCCAGGGAGGGCAGTACTTC. Translating gives CASSSQGGQYF. The rearrangement uses TRBV7-9 and TRBJ2-7; maybe TRBD2 (6 bases). V was shortened by 6 bases and J by 9 bases, with 12 bases between the two germline ends. Germline V gives CDR1 SEHNR, CDR2 FQNEAQ (reference sequence). The CDR3 totals 11 residues.

V is TRBV12-3 or TRBV12-4 and J is TRBJ1-1; D remains unclear. Deletions cut 1 base from V and 7 bases from J, with 7 bases between. The CDR3 consists of 12 residues. The CDR3 spells CASSLVSSEAFF. DNA of the CDR3: TGTGCCAGCAGTTTAGTGAGTAGTGAAGCTTTCTTT.